This TCR beta chain was identified in a study of regulatory T cells in long-lasting Graves disease. Time point reported: newly diagnosed GD, antithyroid drugs for less than 3 months. PBMC-derived RNA was used for the TCR library. Trimming left V 5 bases short and J 6 bases short, with 22 bases between. This CDR3 is built from 16 residues. Germline lookup yields CDR1 MDHEN and CDR2 SYDVKM. According to the study, TCR beta libraries were built with iRepertoire HTBI primers and CDR3-region Arm-PCR. TCRdb used MiXCR to reprocess the multiplex PCR reads, holding one entry per CDR3 protein. This sample carries roughly 510,000 distinct CDR3 sequences, roughly 15% of them seen once, and the ten largest clones take approximately 12%. This clonotype was seen only a few times. These data were likewise used in another study, on T cells in Graves' hyperthyroidism and ophthalmopathy.

This sequence joins TRBV28 and TRBJ1-2; maybe TRBD1 (6 bases). The TCR originated in a man aged 18 to 29 with Graves disease. Source: peripheral blood mononuclear cells (PBMCs), taken at new diagnosis, from a patient treated with antithyroid drugs. CDR3 region: CASSPTRTAILHGYTF. The DNA for the CDR3 is TGTGCCAGCAGTCCTACCCGGACAGCTATTCTACATGGCTACACCTTC.